This T cell receptor (beta chain) was retrieved from a study of shared clonotypes between healthy human individuals. Study context: CD4 naive and CD4 memory each took three plates per donor, while CD8 naive took two and CD8 memory one.

Caucasian adults residing in Nashville, Tennessee made up all the donors. Germline V gene data show CDR1 as LNHDA and CDR2 as SQIVND (reference sequence). The CDR3 consists of 16 residues. Trimming removed 4 bases from V and 2 bases from J, with 15 bases in between. Using immunoSEQ multiplex PCR, the repertoire was profiled, and TCRdb retains in-frame clones only, with some absent. The sample holds roughly 650,000 clones, about 97% seen once. The sample comprised naive CD4+ T cells sorted from blood. Subset described: CD45RA+ positively selected. This TCR was sampled from a woman younger than 45 in good health. The chain carries TRBV19 and TRBJ1-5; D gene ambiguous. This CDR3 reads CASSTTTRSGNQPQHF. The CDR3 DNA reads TGTGCCAGTAGTACGACGACACGGTCGGGCAATCAGCCCCAGCATTTT. Drawing the rest from reference TRBV19 and TRBJ1-5, the complete variable domain is DGGITQSPKYLFRKEGQNVTLSCEQNLNHDAMYWYRQDPGQGLRLIYYSQIVNDFQKGDIAEGYSVSREKKESFPLTVTSAQKNPTAFYLCASSTTTRSGNQPQHFGDGTRLSIL.